One and the same sample provided the 2 T cell receptor beta chains below, sequenced in a study of T cell repertoires in cytomegalovirus infection. TCRdb passed the reads through MiXCR, listing each CDR3 protein once. The table lists roughly 700,000 distinct CDR3 sequences, 30% to 35% of them singletons, with 15% to 20% in the top ten. The antigens these receptors bind are not known. The source was cultured PBMCs, collected from culture after CMV antigen stimulation. The source of these receptors is a human donor in good health (CMV status not recorded). Some clones in this sample may be carry-over from other donors' samples.

CDR3 amino acids: CASSTTGTAGNTIYF. CDR3 in DNA: TGTGCCAGCAGCACTACCGGGACAGCTGGAAACACCATATATTTT. The V and J genes are TRBV7-9 and TRBJ1-3; the match to TRBD1 covers 7 bases. After removal of 5 bases from V and 2 bases from J, the junction contained 6 bases not matched to a gene. CDR1 SEHNR and CDR2 FQNEAQ come from the germline V gene (reference sequence). This CDR3 has 15 residues.

The genes are TRBV3-1 and TRBJ1-3; 8 bases match TRBD1. V was pared by 4 bases and J by 0 bases, with 11 bases of the junction left unmatched. The length of the CDR3 is 18 residues. The germline gives CDR1 LGHDT, CDR2 YNNKEL (reference sequence). CDR3 sequence reads: CASSPRAGGAYSGNTIYF. CDR3 coding DNA: TGTGCCAGCAGCCCGAGGGCAGGGGGCGCCTACTCTGGAAACACCATATATTTT.